This paragraph covers one T cell receptor (beta chain) sequence. CDR3 length: 17 amino acids. The germline CDR1 and CDR2 sequences are SGHDT and YYEEEE. The V gene end was trimmed by 4 bases and the J gene end by 6 bases; junction bases not matched to a gene: 14. The sample belongs to a study of shared clonotypes between healthy human individuals. Samples underwent the assay at deep level. Produced via immunoSEQ multiplex PCR; TCRdb's table is partial and in-frame only. Of approximately 2,300,000 clones in the sample, roughly 90% were seen once. The sequence came from a man younger than 35 in good health. Some clones in this sample may be carry-over from other donors' samples. V is TRBV5-6 and J is TRBJ1-5; 9 bases map to TRBD1. Source material: naive CD4+ T cells from PBMCs. Stated subset: CD45RA+ positively selected. The CDR3 DNA reads TGTGCCAGCAGCCGGAGGCCCCCCGGGACAGGGACTCAGCCCCAGCATTTT. Translation gives CASSRRPPGTGTQPQHF.